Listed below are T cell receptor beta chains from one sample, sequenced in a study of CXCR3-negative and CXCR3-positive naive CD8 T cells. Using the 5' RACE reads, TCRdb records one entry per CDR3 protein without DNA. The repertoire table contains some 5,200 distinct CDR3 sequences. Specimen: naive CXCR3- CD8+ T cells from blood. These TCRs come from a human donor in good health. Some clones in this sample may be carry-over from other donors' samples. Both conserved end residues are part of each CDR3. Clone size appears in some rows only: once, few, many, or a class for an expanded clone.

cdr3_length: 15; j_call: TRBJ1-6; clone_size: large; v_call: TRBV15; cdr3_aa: CATSRVRDSDSPLHF
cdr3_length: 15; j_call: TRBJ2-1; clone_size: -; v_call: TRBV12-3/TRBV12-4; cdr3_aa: CASSLTSGSYNEQFF
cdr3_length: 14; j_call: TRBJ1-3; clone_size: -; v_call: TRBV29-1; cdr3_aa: CSIGQGGSGNTIYF
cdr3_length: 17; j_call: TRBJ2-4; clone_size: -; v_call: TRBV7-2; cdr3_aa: CASSLVRTGRAKNIQYF
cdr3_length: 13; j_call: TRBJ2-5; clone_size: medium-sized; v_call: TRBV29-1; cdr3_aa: CSAQGSEQETQYF
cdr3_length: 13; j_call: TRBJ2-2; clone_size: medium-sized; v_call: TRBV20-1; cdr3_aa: CSAATADTGELFF
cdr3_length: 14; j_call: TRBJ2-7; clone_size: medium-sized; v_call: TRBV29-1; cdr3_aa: CSVGSGSRSYEQYF
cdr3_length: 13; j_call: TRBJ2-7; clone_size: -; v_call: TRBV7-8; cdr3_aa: CASSFGGVNEQYF
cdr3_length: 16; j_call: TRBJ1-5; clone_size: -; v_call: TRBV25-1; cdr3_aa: CASSAPDGDSNQPQHF
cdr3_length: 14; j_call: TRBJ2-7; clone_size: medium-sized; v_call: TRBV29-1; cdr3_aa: CSVEWEGSPYEQYF
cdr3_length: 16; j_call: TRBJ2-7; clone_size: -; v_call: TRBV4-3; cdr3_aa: CASSQDVGGPSYEQYF
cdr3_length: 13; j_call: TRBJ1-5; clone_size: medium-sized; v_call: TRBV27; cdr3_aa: CASSFGGGQPQHF
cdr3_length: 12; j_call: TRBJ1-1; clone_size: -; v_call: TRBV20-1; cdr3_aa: CSASDNRAEAFF
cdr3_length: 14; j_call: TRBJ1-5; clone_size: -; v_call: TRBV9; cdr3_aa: CASSVGDSNQPQHF
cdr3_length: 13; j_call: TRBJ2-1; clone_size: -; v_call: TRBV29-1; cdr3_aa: CSVGRDSPNEQFF
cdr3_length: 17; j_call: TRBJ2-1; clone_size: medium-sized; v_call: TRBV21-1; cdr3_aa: CASSFRLAGDTRGEQFF
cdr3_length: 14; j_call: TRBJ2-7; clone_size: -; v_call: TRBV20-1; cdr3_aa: CSARDKRERDEQYF
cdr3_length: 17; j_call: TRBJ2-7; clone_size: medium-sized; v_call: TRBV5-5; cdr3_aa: CASSSSPAESYYYEQYF
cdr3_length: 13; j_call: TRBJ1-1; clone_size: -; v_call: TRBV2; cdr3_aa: CASSEDRGTEAFF
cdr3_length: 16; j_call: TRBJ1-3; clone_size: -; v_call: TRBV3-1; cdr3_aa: CASSHLEGQSGNTIYF
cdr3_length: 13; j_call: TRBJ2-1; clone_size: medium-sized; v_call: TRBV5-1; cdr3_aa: CASSLPDINEQFF
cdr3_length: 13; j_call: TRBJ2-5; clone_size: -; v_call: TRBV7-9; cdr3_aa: CASSLVYQETQYF
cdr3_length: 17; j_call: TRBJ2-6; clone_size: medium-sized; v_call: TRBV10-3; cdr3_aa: CATLRGTGGTGANVLTF
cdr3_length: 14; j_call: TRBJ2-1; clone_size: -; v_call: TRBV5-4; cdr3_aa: CASSLYSAYNEQFF
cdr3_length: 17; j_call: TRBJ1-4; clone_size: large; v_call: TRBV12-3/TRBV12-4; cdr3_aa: CASSSQREGVGNEKLFF
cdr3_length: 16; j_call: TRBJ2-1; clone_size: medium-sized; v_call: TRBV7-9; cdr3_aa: CASSWDTGSSYNEQFF
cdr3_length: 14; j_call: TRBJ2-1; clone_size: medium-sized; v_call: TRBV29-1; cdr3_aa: CSVAYMNLANEQFF
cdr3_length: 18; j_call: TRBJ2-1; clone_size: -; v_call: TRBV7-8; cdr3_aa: CASSSPGQGASSYNEQFF
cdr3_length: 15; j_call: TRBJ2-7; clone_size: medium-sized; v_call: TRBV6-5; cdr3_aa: CASSYSRGNPYEQYF
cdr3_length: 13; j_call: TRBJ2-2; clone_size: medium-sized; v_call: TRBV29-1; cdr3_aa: CSVTTGSTGELFF
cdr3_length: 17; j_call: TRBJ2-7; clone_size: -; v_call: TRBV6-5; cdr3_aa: CASSYDRREVSSYEQYF
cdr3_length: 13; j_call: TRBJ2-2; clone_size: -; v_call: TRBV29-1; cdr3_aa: CSGQQSNTGELFF
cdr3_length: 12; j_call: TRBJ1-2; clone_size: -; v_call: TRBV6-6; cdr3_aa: CATQAGNYGYTF
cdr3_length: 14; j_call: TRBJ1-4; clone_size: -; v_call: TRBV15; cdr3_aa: CATSSTGYNEKLFF
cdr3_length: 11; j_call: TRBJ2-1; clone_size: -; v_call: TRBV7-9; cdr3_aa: CASSSQVRQFF
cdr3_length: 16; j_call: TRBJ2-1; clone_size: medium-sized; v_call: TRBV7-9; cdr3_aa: CASSLRPSGRVDEQFF
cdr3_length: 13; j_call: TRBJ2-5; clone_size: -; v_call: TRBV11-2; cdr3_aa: CASSFSGGETQYF
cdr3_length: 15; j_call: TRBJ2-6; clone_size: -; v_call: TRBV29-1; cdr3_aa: CSVYIGGAGANVLTF
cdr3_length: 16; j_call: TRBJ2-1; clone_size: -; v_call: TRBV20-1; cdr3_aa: CSARDTSGPSYNEQFF
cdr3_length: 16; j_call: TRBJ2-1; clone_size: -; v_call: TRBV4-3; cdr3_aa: CASSQVLYRAYNEQFF
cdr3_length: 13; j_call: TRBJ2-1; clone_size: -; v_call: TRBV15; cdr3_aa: CATSSDRGNEQFF
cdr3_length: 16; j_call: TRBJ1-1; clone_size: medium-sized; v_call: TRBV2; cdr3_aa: CASSNPRDTWNTEAFF
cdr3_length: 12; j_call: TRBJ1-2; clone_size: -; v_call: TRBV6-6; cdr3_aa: CASSNKPRGYTF
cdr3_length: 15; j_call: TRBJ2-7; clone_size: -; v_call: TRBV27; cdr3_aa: CASRSTGTADYEQYF
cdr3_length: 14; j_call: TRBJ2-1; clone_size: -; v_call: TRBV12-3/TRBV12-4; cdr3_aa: CASISGDFLNEQFF
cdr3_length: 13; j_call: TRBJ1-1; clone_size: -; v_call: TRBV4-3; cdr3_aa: CASSQTGVGEAFF
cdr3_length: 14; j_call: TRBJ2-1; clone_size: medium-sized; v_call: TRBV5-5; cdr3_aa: CASSLEYLYNEQFF
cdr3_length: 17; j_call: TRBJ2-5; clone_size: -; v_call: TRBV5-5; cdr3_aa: CASSLRLGQVILETQYF
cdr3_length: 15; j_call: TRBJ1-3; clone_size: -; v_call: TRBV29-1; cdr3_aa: CSVVLPVISGNTIYF
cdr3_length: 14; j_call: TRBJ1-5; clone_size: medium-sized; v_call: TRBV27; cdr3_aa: CASSLSLDRQPQHF